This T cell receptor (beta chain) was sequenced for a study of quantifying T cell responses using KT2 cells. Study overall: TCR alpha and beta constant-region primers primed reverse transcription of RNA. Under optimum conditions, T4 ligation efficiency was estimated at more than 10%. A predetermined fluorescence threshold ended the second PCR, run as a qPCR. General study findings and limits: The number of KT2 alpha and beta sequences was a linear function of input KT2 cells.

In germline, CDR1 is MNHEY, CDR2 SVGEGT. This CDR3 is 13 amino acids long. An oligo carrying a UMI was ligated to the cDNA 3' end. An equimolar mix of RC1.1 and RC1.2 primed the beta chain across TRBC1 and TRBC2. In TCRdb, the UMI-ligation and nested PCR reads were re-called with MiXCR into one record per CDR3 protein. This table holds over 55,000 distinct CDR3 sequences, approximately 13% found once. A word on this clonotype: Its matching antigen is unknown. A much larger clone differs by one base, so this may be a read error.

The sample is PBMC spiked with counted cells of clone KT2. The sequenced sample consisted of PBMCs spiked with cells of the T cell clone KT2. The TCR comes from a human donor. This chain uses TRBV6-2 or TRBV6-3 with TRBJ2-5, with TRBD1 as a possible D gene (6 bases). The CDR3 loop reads CACSPTDRETQYF. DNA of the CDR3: TGTGCCTGCAGTCCGACTGACAGGGAGACCCAGTACTTC.